A single sample is the source of the 9 T cell receptor beta chains below, sequenced in a study of blood T cells in healthy people across ages. Primers used in a second PCR of about 6 to 11 cycles were a sample-barcoded 5' primer and a J-beta primer mix. Using its own MiXCR run on the 5' RACE reads, TCRdb lists one record per CDR3 protein. The sample contains 1.2 million to 1.5 million distinct CDR3 sequences, roughly 59% of which appear only once. Sequencing was done on a sample of blood. The receptors shown here come from a man in his late teens or twenties in good health.

This clonotype was seen once. The chain recombines TRBV14 with TRBJ1-4; the D gene is possibly TRBD1 (5 bases). V shed 4 bases and J shed 6 bases, with 12 bases lying between them. This CDR3 comprises 14 residues. The germline V gene encodes CDR1 SGHDN and CDR2 FVKESK. CDR3 loop: CASSRSQGHEKLFF. The CDR3 bases are TGTGCCAGCAGCCGAAGCCAGGGACATGAAAAACTGTTTTTT.

This clonotype was seen a handful of times. The V call is TRBV4-2, the J call TRBJ1-2; the D gene is possibly TRBD1 (5 bases). Trimming removed 3 bases from V and 3 bases from J, with 14 bases in between. CDR1 and CDR2 from the germline V gene are LGHNA and YNFKEQ. This CDR3 has 15 residues. The chain's CDR3 is CASSHSGRKDYGYTF. CDR3 sequence (DNA): TGTGCCAGCAGCCACTCGGGACGGAAGGACTATGGCTACACCTTC.

This clonotype was seen only a few times. The chain links TRBV4-3 to TRBJ1-4; 9 bases map to TRBD1. Germline-derived CDR1 and CDR2 are LGHNA and YSLEER. Trimming removed 4 bases from V and 7 bases from J; junction bases left unmatched: 10. This CDR3 contains 16 residues. CDR3 bases: TGCGCCAGCAGCCGCACACCGGGACAGGGAGGTGAAAAACTGTTTTTT. It encodes CASSRTPGQGGEKLFF.

This clonotype was counted between two and nine times. This rearrangement joins TRBV10-3 to TRBJ1-1; maybe TRBD1 (5 bases). The CDR3 spans 13 residues. Trimming took 0 bases from V and 8 from J, leaving 10 bases between them. Germline V lookup: CDR1 ENHRY, CDR2 SYGVKD. The CDR3 nucleotides read TGTGCCATCAGTGAGTCAGAAGGGGCCGAAGCTTTCTTT. This gives the protein CAISESEGAEAFF.

In its sample, this clonotype was seen a few times. The chain couples TRBV5-6 to TRBJ2-7; D is possibly TRBD2 (6 bases). Germline V gene lookup returns CDR1 SGHDT and CDR2 YYEEEE. Trimming pared 0 bases from V and 0 bases from J, leaving 10 bases between. The CDR3 is 15 residues long. CDR3 DNA: TGTGCCAGCAGCTTGGAACGGGAGTACTCCTACGAGCAGTACTTC. It translates to CASSLEREYSYEQYF.

This clonotype was recorded once. V and J are TRBV25-1 and TRBJ1-4; D is uncertain. Germline assignment: CDR1 MGHDK and CDR2 SYGVNS. Trimming cost V 4 bases and J 2 bases, with 17 bases left between them. This CDR3 is 17 amino acids long. The CDR3 nucleotides read TGTGCCAGCAGTGTGACTCGTGCGATGGCTACTAATGAAAAACTGTTTTTT. Its protein is CASSVTRAMATNEKLFF.

J is TRBJ2-5 and V is TRBV18; D not resolved. Germline CDR1 is KGHSH and CDR2 is LQKENI. The CDR3 sequence is 14 residues long. Trimming removed 3 bases at V and 0 bases at J, with 8 bases between. CDR3 region: CASSPRKDQETQYF. As DNA, the CDR3 is TGTGCCAGCTCACCCCGGAAGGACCAAGAGACCCAGTACTTC.

The V gene is TRBV29-1, the J gene TRBJ2-1; D may match TRBD1 or TRBD2 (6 bases each). V lost 6 bases, J lost 6 bases, and 18 bases lay in between. Germline V gene lookup returns CDR1 SQVTM and CDR2 ANQGSEA. The CDR3 runs to 14 residues. In nucleotides, the CDR3 is TGCAGCGTGGGGAGACTAGAAGGGGGCAATGAGCAGTTCTTC. It yields the protein CSVGRLEGGNEQFF.

The V call is TRBV10-3, the J call TRBJ2-3, with 8 bases lining up with TRBD2. The junction had 6 bases not matched to a gene; V was cut back by 10 bases and J by 0 bases. Germline V lookup: CDR1 ENHRY, CDR2 SYGVKD. The CDR3 runs 14 residues. CDR3 sequence: CATAGLASTDTQYF. DNA for the CDR3: TGTGCCACTGCCGGACTAGCCAGCACAGATACGCAGTATTTT.